The 30 T cell receptor beta chains presented below share a single source sample, sequenced in a study of T cells in localized non-small cell lung cancer. Only in-frame clones appear in the TCRdb table, and some are missing; sequencing was by immunoSEQ multiplex PCR. The sample includes about 72,000 clones, roughly 81% of them seen just once. The specimen was peripheral blood, collected before any cancer treatment. Receptors were obtained from an older female donor with stage I lung adenocarcinoma.

The CDR3 loop is CASSLSGVNEQYF. The CDR3 DNA follows: TGTGCCAGCAGTCTATCAGGGGTTAACGAGCAGTACTTC. The V and J genes are TRBV5-4 and TRBJ2-7; D is perhaps TRBD1 (6 bases). Trimming pared 5 bases from V and 5 bases from J, leaving 14 bases between. The CDR3 length is 13 residues. Germline assignment: CDR1 SGHNT and CDR2 YYREEE (reference sequence).

This clone appeared a single time. V and J are TRBV19 and TRBJ1-5; 10 bases match TRBD1. The CDR3 spans 16 residues. V was pared by 5 bases and J by 5 bases, with 9 bases of the junction left unmatched. The V gene's germline CDR1 is LNHDA and CDR2 SQIVND (reference sequence). This CDR3 is CASSGTGEGLHQPQHF. CDR3 nucleotide sequence: TGTGCCAGTAGTGGGACAGGGGAGGGCCTACATCAGCCCCAGCATTTT.

The chain is built from TRBV20-1 and TRBJ2-7; D is undetermined. The length of the CDR3 is 11 residues. V dropped 3 bases and J dropped 1 base, with 4 bases sitting between them. Germline CDR1 is DFQATT and CDR2 is SNEGSKA (reference sequence). The CDR3 DNA reads as TGCAGTGCTAGGGCTTCCTACGAGCAGTACTTC. Translation gives CSARASYEQYF.

The chain is built from TRBV7-8 and TRBJ2-1; TRBD2 aligns across 9 bases. The V and J ends lost 5 bases and 5 bases, in that order; junction bases with no gene match: 7. This CDR3 contains 15 residues. The germline V gene encodes CDR1 SGHVS and CDR2 FQNEAQ. The CDR3 here is CASSQLAGKNNEQFF. As DNA, the CDR3 is TGTGCCAGCAGCCAACTAGCGGGTAAGAACAATGAGCAGTTCTTC.

The chain recombines TRBV7-6 with TRBJ1-6; D remains ambiguous. CDR3 size: 16 residues. V was clipped by 2 bases and J by 0 bases, with 8 bases between them. CDR1 and CDR2 (germline): SGHVS, FNYEAQ. In DNA form, the CDR3 reads TGTGCCAGCAGCTTAAGGGCGAGCTCCTATAATTCACCCCTCCACTTT. This codes for CASSLRASSYNSPLHF.

The chain links TRBV11-3 to TRBJ2-7; tentatively, D is TRBD1 (6 bases). Trimming shortened V by 5 bases and J by 2 bases, and 19 bases separated the two germline ends. The CDR3 has 16 residues. Germline V lookup: CDR1 SGHNT, CDR2 YENEEA. CDR3 in amino acids: CASSTRDKNRPYEQYF. The CDR3 region has the DNA TGTGCCAGCAGCACCCGGGACAAAAACAGGCCCTACGAGCAGTACTTC.

The chain combines TRBV6-1 with TRBJ1-5, with D perhaps TRBD1 (5 bases). The CDR3 contains 14 residues. Germline V gene sequence: CDR1 MNHNS, CDR2 SASEGT. V lost 8 bases to trimming and J lost 9 bases, with 20 bases between them. The chain's CDR3 is CASHVRGGDSPQHF. CDR3 sequence (DNA): TGTGCCAGCCATGTTCGGGGAGGGGATTCGCCCCAGCATTTT.

This clone was detected only once. In DNA, the CDR3 is TGTGCCAGCAATAGGGGGCTTATCGACGAGCAGTACTTC. It translates to CASNRGLIDEQYF. The rearrangement links TRBV2 to TRBJ2-7; TRBD1 matches at 7 bases. The CDR3 contains 13 residues. The germline gives CDR1 SNHLY, CDR2 FYNNEI. J gave up 5 bases and V 7 bases, and 8 bases lay outside the gene matches.

The genes are TRBV30 and TRBJ1-5; unclear D gene. The germline CDR1 and CDR2 sequences are GTSNPN and SVGIG (reference sequence). This CDR3 spans 13 amino acids. V was pared by 4 bases and J by 5 bases, with 12 bases between. CDR3 coding DNA: TGTGCCTGGACATTTTCGAAAGATCAGCCCCAGCATTTT. Its translation is CAWTFSKDQPQHF.

The chain carries TRBV5-1 and TRBJ2-7; no clear D. Trimming shortened V by 7 bases and J by 2 bases, and 13 bases separated the two germline ends. CDR1 is SGHRS, CDR2 YFSETQ, per germline. CDR3 length: 13 residues. CDR3 loop: CASAPYETYEQYF. The CDR3 bases are TGCGCCAGCGCGCCATATGAGACCTACGAGCAGTACTTC.

This clone was seen only once. V usage is TRBV6-5 and J usage is TRBJ1-4; D is undetermined. V was cut by 6 bases and J by 6 bases, with 8 bases left in between. The CDR3 is 12 amino acids. Germline assignment: CDR1 MNHEY and CDR2 SVGAGI. CDR3 sequence: CASSPLDEKLFF. For the CDR3, the DNA is TGTGCCAGCAGCCCCTTGGATGAAAAACTGTTTTTT.

The chain links TRBV2 to TRBJ2-1; D call uncertain. Trimming removed 8 bases at V and 0 bases at J, with 8 bases between. Per germline, CDR1 SNHLY and CDR2 FYNNEI. This CDR3 spans 13 amino acids. CDR3 residues: CASSADSYNEQFF. The CDR3 DNA sequence: TGTGCCAGCTCGGCTGACTCCTACAATGAGCAGTTCTTC.

The chain carries TRBV28 and TRBJ1-1, with D tentatively TRBD1 (5 bases). V was cut by 6 bases and J by 1 base, with 12 bases left in between. The germline V gene has CDR1 MDHEN and CDR2 SYDVKM. The CDR3 has 14 residues. The CDR3 DNA reads as TGTGCCAGCAGACTGATCGGGGGGAACACTGAAGCTTTCTTT. Translation: CASRLIGGNTEAFF. Combining the CDR3 with reference TRBV28 and TRBJ1-1 gives the whole variable domain DVKVTQSSRYLVKRTGEKVFLECVQDMDHENMFWYRQDPGLGLRLIYFSYDVKMKEKGDIPEGYSVSREKKERFSLILESASTNQTSMYLCASRLIGGNTEAFFGQGTRLTVV.

V and J are TRBV30 and TRBJ2-3, with TRBD2 matching 7 bases. Germline loops: CDR1 GTSNPN, CDR2 SVGIG (reference sequence). CDR3 length: 14 residues. In DNA form, the CDR3 reads TGTGCGGGGCGCCGGGGGGTTTTAGGGGATACGCAGTATTTT. This gives the protein CAGRRGVLGDTQYF.

This rearrangement joins TRBV21-1 to TRBJ2-7; no DNA check was done on the table's D call, TRBD1. TRBV21-1 is a pseudogene. The CDR3 covers 15 residues. For the CDR3, the DNA is TGTGCCAGCAGCAAAGACCAGGGGGCGGGGAACGAGCAGTACTTC. It yields the protein CASSKDQGAGNEQYF.

This chain links TRBV10-3 with TRBJ2-7; D call uncertain. V was trimmed by 0 bases and J by 0 bases, leaving 24 bases between them. Germline-derived CDR1 and CDR2 are ENHRY and SYGVKD. CDR3 length equals 20 residues. The CDR3 nucleotides are TGTGCCATCAGTGAGTCGATACTCAAATCCACCTTCTCCAGCTCCTACGAGCAGTACTTC. This encodes CAISESILKSTFSSSYEQYF.

This sequence joins TRBV7-9 and TRBJ2-1; 14 bases fit TRBD2. The CDR3 length is 15 residues. The germline CDR1 and CDR2 sequences are SEHNR and FQNEAQ (reference sequence). V gave up 6 bases and J gave up 10 bases; unmatched junction bases: 8. The chain's CDR3 is CASSPRGLAGDEQFF. DNA of the CDR3: TGTGCCAGCAGTCCTAGGGGACTAGCGGGAGACGAGCAGTTCTTC.

This clone was counted a single time. This sequence joins TRBV9 and TRBJ2-2; TRBD1 agrees at 10 bases. V shed 0 bases, J shed 8 bases, and the junction held 19 bases outside the gene matches. The CDR3 is 20 amino acids. Germline values: CDR1 SGDLS, CDR2 YYNGEE. CDR3 protein: CASSVGNWWGQGTNEGELFF. CDR3 bases: TGTGCCAGCAGCGTAGGTAATTGGTGGGGACAGGGGACCAACGAAGGGGAGCTGTTTTTT.

The chain carries TRBV4-2 and TRBJ2-1; TRBD2 might be the D (6 bases). There are 15 residues in the CDR3. CDR1 and CDR2 (germline): LGHNA, YNFKEQ. V was shortened by 1 base and J by 2 bases, with 9 bases between the two germline ends. The CDR3 sequence: CASSQAWEAYNEQFF. In DNA, the CDR3 is TGTGCCAGCAGCCAAGCCTGGGAGGCCTACAATGAGCAGTTCTTC.

This clone was counted a few times. This chain uses TRBV5-1 with TRBJ1-1; TRBD1 aligns across 7 bases. From germline, CDR1 is SGHRS and CDR2 YFSETQ. Germline trimming cut 4 bases from V and 8 bases from J; bases unmatched to any gene: 5. The CDR3 contains 12 residues. The CDR3 sequence: CASSPGTVEAFF. CDR3 bases: TGCGCCAGCAGCCCAGGGACAGTCGAAGCTTTCTTT.

This chain uses TRBV15 with TRBJ2-3, with D hard to call. Germline V gene data show CDR1 as LNHNV and CDR2 as YYDKDF (reference sequence). Trimming removed 1 base at V and 8 bases at J, with 10 bases between. The CDR3 is made up of 13 amino acids. The CDR3 sequence: CATSRVLSGTQYF. The CDR3 DNA reads TGTGCCACCAGCAGAGTCCTCTCCGGTACGCAGTATTTT. The full variable domain, with the rest looked up from reference TRBV15 and TRBJ2-3, is DAMVIQNPRYQVTQFGKPVTLSCSQTLNHNVMYWYQQKSSQAPKLLFHYYDKDFNNEADTPDNFQSRRPNTSFCFLDIRSPGLGDTAMYLCATSRVLSGTQYFGPGTRLTVL.

The chain recombines TRBV11-3 with TRBJ1-1; D uncertain. The germline V gene encodes CDR1 SGHNT and CDR2 YENEEA. The CDR3 totals 15 residues. Trimming cost V 1 base and J 5 bases, with 14 bases left between them. CDR3 DNA: TGTGCCAGCAGCTTAGCTTCCCCCGGAGGGACTGAAGCTTTCTTT. This translates into CASSLASPGGTEAFF.

This chain joins TRBV25-1 and TRBJ1-2; the match to TRBD1 covers 7 bases. Germline V gives CDR1 MGHDK, CDR2 SYGVNS. The V and J ends lost 6 bases and 6 bases, in that order; junction bases with no gene match: 7. The CDR3 has 13 residues. The CDR3: CASRLGQEDGYTF. The CDR3 DNA sequence: TGTGCCAGCAGACTCGGACAGGAGGATGGCTACACCTTC.

V usage is TRBV2 and J usage is TRBJ1-5, with 9 positions matching TRBD1. V lost 3 bases, J lost 14 bases, and 11 bases stayed unmatched. This CDR3 is built from 14 residues. CDR1 is SNHLY, CDR2 FYNNEI, per germline. DNA of the CDR3: TGTGCCAGCAGTGATGCAACCGGGACAGGGAGGAAGCATTTT. Protein sequence: CASSDATGTGRKHF.

The chain links TRBV5-4 to TRBJ1-4, with TRBD1 matching over 7 bases. The length of the CDR3 is 15 residues. Germline V gene lookup returns CDR1 SGHNT and CDR2 YYREEE (reference sequence). V lost 4 bases, J lost 1 base, and 4 bases stayed unmatched. The CDR3 sequence is CASSPNRGTNEKLFF. In DNA form, the CDR3 reads TGTGCCAGCAGCCCAAACAGGGGAACTAATGAAAAACTGTTTTTT.

The V and J genes are TRBV7-6 and TRBJ2-6; no clear D. Germline V CDR1 and CDR2: SGHVS, FNYEAQ. V lost 1 base to trimming and J lost 0 bases, with 16 bases between them. The CDR3 extends over 19 amino acids. CDR3 sequence: CASSLEWPTVISGANVLTF. The CDR3 region has the DNA TGTGCCAGCAGCTTAGAGTGGCCGACCGTCATCTCTGGGGCCAACGTCCTGACTTTC.

The CDR3 loop reads CASSLTGDRIYEQYF. DNA of the CDR3: TGTGCCAGCAGCTTAACGGGGGACCGCATCTACGAGCAGTACTTC. The V gene is TRBV7-3, the J gene TRBJ2-7, with D tentatively TRBD1 or TRBD2 (5 bases each). Looked up from germline, CDR1 is SGHTA and CDR2 is FQGTGA. V was cut by 0 bases and J by 3 bases, with 12 bases left in between. The CDR3 length is 15 residues.

The chain is built from TRBV4-1 and TRBJ2-3; D unresolved. The CDR3 is 13 amino acids. V was shortened by 1 base and J by 2 bases, with 4 bases between the two germline ends. CDR1 is MGHRA and CDR2 is YSYEKL in the germline V gene. The CDR3 DNA sequence: TGCGCCAGCAGCCAAGGTCACACAGATACGCAGTATTTT. Protein: CASSQGHTDTQYF.

This chain connects TRBV5-1 to TRBJ2-5; a possible D gene is TRBD1 (5 bases). TRBJ2-7 matches the DNA end more closely, so the J call is doubtful. Germline V gene sequence: CDR1 SGHRS, CDR2 YFSETQ. CDR3 size: 14 residues. Written as DNA, the CDR3 is TGCGCCAGCAGCTTGTCCGGACAACCCGCCGAGCAGTACTTC. It is translated as CASSLSGQPAEQYF.

This chain connects TRBV6-6 to TRBJ2-3; TRBD2 might be the D (5 bases). V lost 4 bases and J lost 4, with 12 bases in between. The CDR3 extends over 14 amino acids. The germline V gene has CDR1 MNHNY and CDR2 SVGAGI (reference sequence). CDR3 sequence (DNA): TGTGCCAGCAGTTCTCCAACTAGATCAGATACGCAGTATTTT. It yields the protein CASSSPTRSDTQYF.